This T cell receptor beta chain was sequenced for a study of blood T cell repertoires in COVID-19. Study in general: The samples span acute and convalescent COVID-19 from the United States, Italy and Spain. PBMCs, B-cell-depleted T cells, or T cells provided the cDNA or gDNA that made up the material.

Two negative PCRs, clearance, or symptom resolution characterized the recovered Cohort 3 donors. Source study methods: Reference gene primer amplification in the assay estimated nucleated cell counts. Assay used: immunoSEQ multiplex PCR; TCRdb lists only in-frame clones, some missing. From that table come the V and J calls and clone size; the DNA was used to work out D and trimming. The sample consists of hundreds of thousands of clones, 70% to 90% of them appearing once. Germline assignment: CDR1 SGHRS and CDR2 YFSETQ. V gave up 2 bases and J gave up 6 bases; unmatched junction bases: 4. CDR3 length: 15 amino acids. This clone was detected only a few times.

The rearrangement uses TRBV5-1 and TRBJ2-1; 11 bases fit TRBD1. The sequenced sample was PBMCs or T cells enriched from blood (not recorded which). This clonotype was sampled from a man aged 25-45 years who had recovered from COVID-19. This CDR3 reads CASSFGQGAGNEQFF. CDR3 nucleotides: TGCGCCAGCAGCTTCGGACAGGGGGCGGGCAATGAGCAGTTCTTC.